This paragraph covers one TCR beta chain sequence. What it binds is not known. This table comes from immunoSEQ multiplex PCR, and its TCRdb copy is limited to in-frame clones, with some not included. Here the sample spans about 2 million clones, about 95% being singletons. This record belongs to a study of shared clonotypes between healthy human individuals. Notes on the study in general: Naive subsets tended to show greater estimated richness than memory subsets. The study sampled only blood, and tissue repertoires likely differ. Clonotypes shared by all four sorted-subset donors had higher generation probabilities than non-shared clonotypes.

Germline trimming cut 6 bases from V and 4 bases from J; bases unmatched to any gene: 9. Germline CDR1 and CDR2: GTSNPN and SVGIG (reference sequence). The CDR3 is 16 amino acids. CD45RO negativity and positive selection for CCR7 defined naive CD8 cells, a population that excluded terminally differentiated effector memory CD45RA+ cells. This chain connects TRBV30 to TRBJ2-3; 14 bases line up with TRBD2. Sequencing was done on a sample of naive CD8+ T cells sorted from blood. The TCR was taken from a young man in good health. CDR3 coding DNA: TGTGCCTGTCGTTGGGGGACTAGCGGGAGTTCAGATACGCAGTATTTT. Protein product: CACRWGTSGSSDTQYF.